These 15 T cell receptor beta chains originate from one sample sequenced in a study of cytomegalovirus exposure and HLA in healthy donors. The PCR was carried out with 60 Vbeta primers and 13 Jbeta primers. Produced via immunoSEQ multiplex PCR; TCRdb's table is partial and in-frame only. The table shows around 150,000 clones, with approximately 80% occurring only once. The source material was PBMCs. The source of these receptors is a man aged 18 to 29 in good health and CMV-seropositive.

The V and J genes are TRBV2 and TRBJ2-1, with D possibly being TRBD2 (5 bases). Trimming left V 11 bases short and J 4 bases short, with 21 bases between. CDR1 and CDR2 (germline): SNHLY, FYNNEI. The CDR3 consists of 15 residues. In DNA form, the CDR3 reads TGTGCCGGAAGCGCTCCAGGAGGCGTGTACAATGAGCAGTTCTTC. It specifies CAGSAPGGVYNEQFF.

This clone was counted only a few times. The chain couples TRBV2 to TRBJ2-7, with D unresolved. V was clipped by 3 bases and J by 6 bases, with 15 bases between them. Per germline, CDR1 SNHLY and CDR2 FYNNEI. This CDR3 is built from 14 residues. CDR3 coding DNA: TGTGCCAGCAGTGACTGGGCGCCCCAGTCCGAGCAGTACTTC. Translation gives CASSDWAPQSEQYF.

The rearrangement links TRBV15 to TRBJ2-1; the D gene is possibly TRBD2 (7 bases). This CDR3 region has 20 residues. The V gene's germline CDR1 is LNHNV and CDR2 YYDKDF (reference sequence). Trimming left V 1 base short and J 0 bases short, with 22 bases between. The CDR3 nucleotides are TGTGCCACCAGCAGAGGAGCACTAGGGGGGGCCTACTACTCCTACAATGAGCAGTTCTTC. This translates into CATSRGALGGAYYSYNEQFF. The variable domain in full, with the rest retrieved from reference TRBV15 and TRBJ2-1, is DAMVIQNPRYQVTQFGKPVTLSCSQTLNHNVMYWYQQKSSQAPKLLFHYYDKDFNNEADTPDNFQSRRPNTSFCFLDIRSPGLGDTAMYLCATSRGALGGAYYSYNEQFFGPGTRLTVL.

This clone was seen only once. This chain connects TRBV4-2 to TRBJ1-2; 8 bases are a match to TRBD1. This CDR3 is 17 amino acids long. The V gene's germline CDR1 is LGHNA and CDR2 YNFKEQ. V lost 1 base and J lost 5; bases outside the gene matches: 12. Written as DNA, the CDR3 is TGTGCCAGCAGCCAAGGCCCAGGACAGGGATTAGGGTATGGCTACACCTTC. Its protein product is CASSQGPGQGLGYGYTF.

The chain links TRBV9 to TRBJ1-5, with no clear D. The CDR3 is 16 amino acids. The germline V gene encodes CDR1 SGDLS and CDR2 YYNGEE. Trimming pared 0 bases from V and 0 bases from J, leaving 10 bases between. The CDR3 DNA reads TGTGCCAGCAGCGTAGGGGCAGACCTTAGCAATCAGCCCCAGCATTTT. It specifies CASSVGADLSNQPQHF.

The chain employs TRBV11-2 and TRBJ2-3; D uncertain. The V end lost 0 bases, the J end lost 0 bases, and 4 bases lay between the germline ends. CDR3 length: 14 amino acids. Per germline, CDR1 SGHAT and CDR2 FQNNGV. The CDR3 nucleotides read TGTGCCAGCAGCTTAGACAGGAGCACAGATACGCAGTATTTT. Its translation is CASSLDRSTDTQYF.

This chain links TRBV19 with TRBJ2-3; perhaps TRBD2 as D (5 bases). V lost 5 bases and J 0 bases, leaving 12 bases between the germline ends. Per the germline V gene, CDR1 is LNHDA and CDR2 is SQIVND (reference sequence). The CDR3 runs 15 residues. Here the CDR3 DNA reads TGTGCCAGTAGTTCCCGACGGACTAGCACAGATACGCAGTATTTT. It encodes CASSSRRTSTDTQYF.

This clone was seen a handful of times. The genes are TRBV5-1 and TRBJ2-5; 9 bases line up with TRBD1. Trimming at V came to 4 bases and at J to 1 base, leaving 8 bases not matched to a gene. CDR1 and CDR2 (germline): SGHRS, YFSETQ. This CDR3 spans 16 amino acids. The CDR3 region is CASSVTGGSFQETQYF. CDR3 bases: TGCGCCAGCAGCGTGACAGGGGGTTCCTTCCAAGAGACCCAGTACTTC.

This chain joins TRBV15 and TRBJ2-7; D is perhaps TRBD1 (5 bases). The germline V gene encodes CDR1 LNHNV and CDR2 YYDKDF (reference sequence). Between the trimmed V and J ends, which lost 1 base and 9 bases, there was a span of 16 bases. CDR3 length equals 14 residues. The CDR3 loop reads CATSRGMLGRVQYF. Written as DNA, the CDR3 is TGTGCCACCAGCAGAGGGATGTTGGGGCGCGTGCAGTACTTC.

The chain links TRBV10-1 to TRBJ1-2; D remains ambiguous. This CDR3 contains 18 residues. Trimming removed 0 bases at V and 4 bases at J, with 21 bases between. Germline assignment: CDR1 WNHNN and CDR2 SYGVQD (reference sequence). The chain's CDR3 is CASSESTNHGKRGYGYTF. CDR3 coding DNA: TGCGCCAGCAGTGAGTCGACCAACCACGGAAAACGGGGCTATGGCTACACCTTC.

V usage is TRBV7-9 and J usage is TRBJ2-7; 11 bases are shared with TRBD1. CDR3 length: 16 amino acids. Germline values: CDR1 SEHNR, CDR2 FQNEAQ (reference sequence). V was clipped by 4 bases and J by 4 bases; unmatched bases: 9. CDR3 residues: CASSYYSGTGGYEQYF. The CDR3, as DNA: TGTGCCAGCAGCTACTACTCCGGGACAGGGGGTTACGAGCAGTACTTC.

V gene TRBV5-4 combines with J gene TRBJ1-3; TRBD1 agrees at 8 bases. The CDR3 is made up of 16 amino acids. Germline V gives CDR1 SGHNT, CDR2 YYREEE (reference sequence). The V segment lost 3 bases and the J segment 1 base; nucleotides outside the gene matches: 6. The DNA of the CDR3 is TGTGCCAGCAGCTGGGCAGGGGGCAAGTCTGGAAACACCATATATTTT. Translated, it gives CASSWAGGKSGNTIYF.

J is TRBJ1-1 and V is TRBV5-1; the D gene is possibly TRBD1 (6 bases). CDR1 and CDR2 from the germline V gene are SGHRS and YFSETQ. This CDR3 is 16 amino acids long. V was pared by 0 bases and J by 1 base, with 13 bases between. The CDR3 nucleotides are TGCGCCAGCAGCTTGGCCCCCGGGACATCGAACACTGAAGCTTTCTTT. This encodes CASSLAPGTSNTEAFF.

The chain employs TRBV7-2 and TRBJ2-7, with 8 nucleotides matching TRBD1. Germline loops: CDR1 SGHTA, CDR2 FQGNSA. The CDR3 is made up of 15 amino acids. The ends lost 1 base at V and 4 bases at J; junction bases unmatched: 6. CDR3: CASSLGSTGVYEQYF. The CDR3 nucleotides read TGTGCCAGCAGCTTAGGGTCGACAGGGGTATACGAGCAGTACTTC. The full variable domain, completed using reference TRBV7-2 and TRBJ2-7, is GAGVSQSPSNKVTEKGKDVELRCDPISGHTALYWYRQSLGQGLEFLIYFQGNSAPDKSGLPSDRFSAERTGGSVSTLTIQRTQQEDSAVYLCASSLGSTGVYEQYFGPGTRLTVT.

This clone came up once. V gene TRBV30 combines with J gene TRBJ2-1, with 9 bases aligning to TRBD2. V trimming: 0 bases; J trimming: 5 bases; junction bases outside the gene matches: 5. The CDR3 sequence is 15 residues long. Germline CDR1 is GTSNPN and CDR2 is SVGIG (reference sequence). The CDR3 DNA is TGTGCCTGGAGTGTAGGGCTAGCGGGGCACAATGAGCAGTTCTTC. Amino acids: CAWSVGLAGHNEQFF.